The 4 T cell receptor beta chains in this list originate from one sample, sequenced in a study of Ad26.COV2.S vaccination and SARS-CoV-2 variants. The treatment is: over 15 received Ad26.COV2.S at low or high dose, single or two shots; about 5 received placebo; per-sample allocation not given. The samples date from day 63 after the first vaccine or placebo injection. Sequenced by immunoSEQ multiplex PCR; TCRdb stores in-frame clones only, minus some. The sample lists about 400,000 clones; 75% to 90% were seen once. The input for sequencing was peripheral blood, taken in a trial of Ad26.COV2.S vaccine versus placebo. The receptors were gathered from a person between 18 and 65 years old who received the Ad26.COV2.S COVID-19 vaccine or a placebo.

V gene TRBV25-1 combines with J gene TRBJ1-1; TRBD1 agrees at 9 bases. The CDR3 has 17 amino acids. The J segment lost 3 bases and the V segment lost 3 bases, leaving 11 bases of the junction unmatched. The germline V gene encodes CDR1 MGHDK and CDR2 SYGVNS. This chain's CDR3 is CASSDSTGGFSHTEAFF. CDR3 in DNA: TGTGCCAGCAGTGACTCTACAGGGGGCTTTTCGCACACTGAAGCTTTCTTT.

The V and J genes are TRBV4-3 and TRBJ2-2, with TRBD1 as a possible D gene (5 bases). This CDR3 comprises 19 residues. The germline V gene encodes CDR1 LGHNA and CDR2 YSLEER. Trimming removed 0 bases at V and 0 bases at J, with 17 bases between. Here the CDR3 DNA reads TGCGCCAGCAGCCAAGATTTAGTGAACAGGTACACGAACACCGGGGAGCTGTTTTTT. Encoded protein: CASSQDLVNRYTNTGELFF.

Of note for this clone: The sample has other DNA sequences that encode this CDR3 too. This chain connects TRBV2 to TRBJ2-1, with TRBD2 identical over 9 bases. This CDR3 has 13 residues. The V gene's germline CDR1 is SNHLY and CDR2 FYNNEI. V gave up 8 bases and J gave up 6 bases; unmatched junction bases: 5. CDR3 sequence reads: CASGLAGINEQFF. The CDR3 DNA sequence: TGTGCCAGCGGGCTAGCGGGGATCAATGAGCAGTTCTTC.

This clone showed up just once. V usage is TRBV5-4 and J usage is TRBJ1-1, with 8 bases lining up with TRBD1. Germline CDR1 and CDR2: SGHNT and YYREEE (reference sequence). The CDR3 consists of 14 residues. J lost 2 bases, V lost 3 bases, and 3 bases had no gene match. Written as DNA, the CDR3 is TGTGCCAGCAGCTCGGGACAGGTAAACACTGAAGCTTTCTTT. Protein: CASSSGQVNTEAFF. Based on the CDR3 plus reference TRBV5-4 and TRBJ1-1, the full variable domain is ETGVTQSPTHLIKTRGQQVTLRCSSQSGHNTVSWYQQALGQGPQFIFQYYREEENGRGNFPPRFSGLQFPNYSSELNVNALELDDSALYLCASSSGQVNTEAFFGQGTRLTVV.